The 29 T cell receptor beta chains below all came from one sample that was sequenced in a study of blood T cell repertoires in COVID-19. Sequenced by immunoSEQ multiplex PCR; TCRdb stores in-frame clones only, minus some. The table lists roughly 200,000 clones, almost 90% of them singletons. Source material: peripheral blood. These receptors were taken from a man between 18 and 35 years old with active or convalescent COVID-19.

The chain joins TRBV7-9 to TRBJ2-7; 7 nucleotides match TRBD2. With V trimmed by 5 bases and J by 0 bases, 10 bases remained unmatched. Looked up from germline, CDR1 is SEHNR and CDR2 is FQNEAQ (reference sequence). The CDR3 runs to 16 residues. The CDR3 spells CASSRLDGRSSYEQYF. The CDR3 nucleotides are TGTGCCAGCAGCCGGTTGGACGGGAGGAGCTCCTACGAGCAGTACTTC.

The chain is built from TRBV7-9 and TRBJ2-1, with D perhaps TRBD1 (6 bases). Deletions cut 5 bases from V and 2 bases from J, with 13 bases between. CDR1 is SEHNR, CDR2 FQNEAQ, per germline (reference sequence). This CDR3 is built from 15 residues. CDR3 DNA: TGTGCCAGCAGCCCAGGACAGACTACCTACAATGAGCAGTTCTTC. It translates to CASSPGQTTYNEQFF.

In this sample, this clone turned up a few times. The V gene is TRBV19, the J gene TRBJ1-1; the D is unclear. V lost 3 bases and J lost 5, with 13 bases in between. This CDR3 comprises 14 residues. Per germline, CDR1 LNHDA and CDR2 SQIVND (reference sequence). The CDR3 DNA follows: TGTGCCAGTAGTATCCGGAGCTCGGAGACTGAAGCTTTCTTT. This translates into CASSIRSSETEAFF.

V and J are TRBV5-1 and TRBJ2-7; possible D gene TRBD2, 6 bases. Germline V gene sequence: CDR1 SGHRS, CDR2 YFSETQ. The CDR3 has 15 amino acids. Trimming took 0 bases from V and 2 from J, leaving 12 bases between them. CDR3 region: CASSLGAGRTYEQYF. CDR3 DNA: TGCGCCAGCAGCTTGGGGGCGGGGAGAACCTACGAGCAGTACTTC.

The chain joins TRBV29-1 to TRBJ2-2; no firm D call. Germline values: CDR1 SQVTM, CDR2 ANQGSEA. This CDR3 has 12 residues. The CDR3 DNA sequence: TGCGCGGTCCTAACGGACACCGGGGAGCTGTTTTTT. It specifies CAVLTDTGELFF.

This clone was counted a single time. The chain recombines TRBV5-4 with TRBJ1-2, with unresolved D. With 0 bases removed from V and 3 bases from J, the gap between germline ends came to 15 bases. CDR3 size: 16 residues. CDR1 is SGHNT, CDR2 YYREEE, per germline (reference sequence). As DNA, the CDR3 is TGTGCCAGCAGCTTGGCTAGTGGACTCGGAGACTATGGCTACACCTTC. Amino acid sequence: CASSLASGLGDYGYTF.

This clone was seen only once. The chain combines TRBV13 with TRBJ2-1; 10 bases agree with TRBD2. CDR1 is PRHDT and CDR2 is FYEKMQ in the germline V gene (reference sequence). V gave up 4 bases and J gave up 9 bases; unmatched junction bases: 3. This CDR3 has 13 residues. Here the CDR3 reads CASSSRLAGEQFF. CDR3 bases: TGTGCCAGCAGCTCCAGACTAGCGGGTGAGCAGTTCTTC. Full variable domain (remainder filled in from reference TRBV13 and TRBJ2-1): AAGVIQSPRHLIKEKRETATLKCYPIPRHDTVYWYQQGPGQDPQFLISFYEKMQSDKGSIPDRFSAQQFSDYHSELNMSSLELGDSALYFCASSSRLAGEQFFGPGTRLTVL.

The genes are TRBV10-3 and TRBJ2-5; 10 bases line up with TRBD1. Unmatched junction bases numbered 8, after V lost 3 bases and J lost 4 bases. The CDR3 runs to 16 residues. In germline, CDR1 is ENHRY, CDR2 SYGVKD. CDR3 region: CAISELPGQGTETQYF. CDR3 coding DNA: TGTGCCATCAGTGAACTGCCGGGACAGGGGACAGAGACCCAGTACTTC.

The V and J genes are TRBV27 and TRBJ2-7, with D tentatively TRBD1 (6 bases). The germline V gene has CDR1 MNHEY and CDR2 SMNVEV (reference sequence). The ends were cut back, 6 bases at V and 1 base at J, with 10 bases in the middle. This CDR3 region has 13 residues. CDR3 loop: CASSGTSSYEQYF. The DNA for the CDR3 is TGTGCCAGCAGCGGGACATCGTCCTACGAGCAGTACTTC.

This chain uses TRBV7-3 with TRBJ2-3; no reliable D call. CDR1 and CDR2 (germline): SGHTA, FQGTGA. This CDR3 contains 13 residues. The ends were cut back, 5 bases at V and 6 bases at J, with 12 bases in the middle. CDR3 region: CASSPQLGDTQYF. The CDR3 DNA is TGTGCCAGCAGCCCTCAGCTCGGGGATACGCAGTATTTT.

J is TRBJ1-1 and V is TRBV18; 8 bases line up with TRBD1. Trimming took 3 bases from V and 4 from J; bases not matched to a gene: 7. Germline CDR1 KGHSH, CDR2 LQKENI. The CDR3 consists of 15 residues. This chain's CDR3 is CASSPTGGVSTEAFF. CDR3 nucleotides: TGTGCCAGCTCACCCACAGGGGGGGTAAGCACTGAAGCTTTCTTT. Complete variable domain (other parts from reference TRBV18 and TRBJ1-1): NAGVMQNPRHLVRRRGQEARLRCSPMKGHSHVYWYRQLPEEGLKFMVYLQKENIIDESGMPKERFSAEFPKEGPSILRIQQVVRGDSAAYFCASSPTGGVSTEAFFGQGTRLTVV.

This clone was found once. V is TRBV30 and J is TRBJ2-7; TRBD1 agrees at 7 bases. Germline CDR1 and CDR2: GTSNPN and SVGIG (reference sequence). The V segment lost 2 bases and the J segment 3 bases; nucleotides outside the gene matches: 7. CDR3 size: 14 residues. The chain's CDR3 is CAWSRDRARYEQYF. DNA of the CDR3: TGTGCCTGGAGTAGAGACAGGGCTCGCTACGAGCAGTACTTC.

There are a few counts of this clone. As DNA, the CDR3 is TGTGCCACCAGCACTGACAGAGGTAGCTATGGCTACACCTTC. Translating it yields CATSTDRGSYGYTF. The V gene is TRBV15, the J gene TRBJ1-2, with D perhaps matching TRBD1 (5 bases). Germline V gene data show CDR1 as LNHNV and CDR2 as YYDKDF (reference sequence). The V end was cut by 4 bases, the J end by 4 bases, with 13 bases between. This CDR3 has 14 residues. Complete variable domain (other parts from reference TRBV15 and TRBJ1-2): DAMVIQNPRYQVTQFGKPVTLSCSQTLNHNVMYWYQQKSSQAPKLLFHYYDKDFNNEADTPDNFQSRRPNTSFCFLDIRSPGLGDTAMYLCATSTDRGSYGYTFGSGTRLTVV.

The V and J genes are TRBV5-1 and TRBJ1-1; D is perhaps TRBD1 (5 bases). Germline CDR1 is SGHRS and CDR2 is YFSETQ. Trimming took 6 bases from V and 5 from J, leaving 17 bases between them. This CDR3 spans 14 amino acids. The CDR3 spells CASNPDTAGTEAFF. As DNA, the CDR3 is TGCGCCAGCAACCCGGACACCGCGGGAACTGAAGCTTTCTTT. The variable domain in full, completed from reference TRBV5-1 and TRBJ1-1, reads KAGVTQTPRYLIKTRGQQVTLSCSPISGHRSVSWYQQTPGQGLQFLFEYFSETQRNKGNFPGRFSGRQFSNSRSEMNVSTLELGDSALYLCASNPDTAGTEAFFGQGTRLTVV.

J is TRBJ1-5 and V is TRBV4-3; tentative D call: TRBD1 (6 bases). There are 15 residues in the CDR3. The germline V and J ends were trimmed by 0 bases and 5 bases, with 11 bases remaining between them. CDR1 and CDR2 from the germline V gene are LGHNA and YSLEER. The CDR3 spells CASSQDLGGHQPQHF. DNA for the CDR3: TGCGCCAGCAGCCAAGATCTCGGGGGGCATCAGCCCCAGCATTTT.

The chain carries TRBV5-6 and TRBJ2-7, with D possibly matching TRBD2 (6 bases). CDR3 size: 16 residues. Trimming cost V 1 base and J 4 bases, with 18 bases left between them. CDR1 is SGHDT and CDR2 is YYEEEE in the germline V gene. CDR3 sequence (DNA): TGTGCCAGCAGCTTGAATTCGGGAGTGGCACCTTACGAGCAGTACTTC. Amino acids: CASSLNSGVAPYEQYF.

The chain carries TRBV10-3 and TRBJ1-1; tentative D call: TRBD1 (6 bases). Looked up from germline, CDR1 is ENHRY and CDR2 is SYGVKD. Trimming took off 0 bases at V and 5 bases at J, with 10 bases between the two ends. CDR3 length equals 14 residues. The CDR3 reads CAISESGGKTEAFF. CDR3 nucleotide sequence: TGTGCCATCAGTGAGTCTGGGGGCAAAACTGAAGCTTTCTTT.

The V gene is TRBV10-3, the J gene TRBJ2-5, with a tentative D call TRBD2 (5 bases). There are 14 residues in the CDR3. V lost 3 bases, J lost 4 bases, and 12 bases lay in between. CDR1 and CDR2 from the germline V gene are ENHRY and SYGVKD. The DNA for the CDR3 is TGTGCCATCAGTGACTCGACGAGCGGAGAGACCCAGTACTTC. Translated: CAISDSTSGETQYF.

This chain joins TRBV6-5 and TRBJ2-5, with 11 positions matching TRBD2. Germline trimming cut 6 bases from V and 1 base from J; bases unmatched to any gene: 4. Looked up from germline, CDR1 is MNHEY and CDR2 is SVGAGI. The CDR3 runs 15 residues. The CDR3 DNA reads TGTGCCAGCAGATTAGCGGGGGGGATCCAAGAGACCCAGTACTTC. This translates into CASRLAGGIQETQYF.

The chain has TRBV7-9 and TRBJ1-1; 10 bases align to TRBD1. The junction had 0 bases not matched to a gene; V was cut back by 1 base and J by 1 base. CDR1 is SEHNR and CDR2 is FQNEAQ in the germline V gene (reference sequence). The CDR3 consists of 15 residues. CDR3 nucleotide sequence: TGTGCCAGCAGCTTAGGGGACAGGGGGAACACTGAAGCTTTCTTT. It translates to CASSLGDRGNTEAFF.

This clone was found a few times. CDR3 region: CASSLGGLREPQHF. The CDR3 nucleotides read TGTGCCAGCAGCTTGGGGGGGCTGAGGGAGCCCCAGCATTTT. This rearrangement joins TRBV5-6 to TRBJ1-5; possibly TRBD1 for D (6 bases). The V gene's germline CDR1 is SGHDT and CDR2 YYEEEE. This CDR3 has 14 amino acids. V lost 0 bases to trimming and J lost 8 bases, with 12 bases between them.

The chain couples TRBV27 to TRBJ2-4; TRBD1 matches 7 bases. This CDR3 comprises 16 residues. After removal of 6 bases from V and 0 bases from J, the junction contained 8 bases not matched to a gene. CDR1 is MNHEY and CDR2 is SMNVEV in the germline V gene (reference sequence). The CDR3, as DNA: TGTGCCAGCAGGCCCCTGACAGGGTTAGCCAAAAACATTCAGTACTTC. It specifies CASRPLTGLAKNIQYF.

This clone was recorded a few times. J is TRBJ1-2 and V is TRBV6-5; D call uncertain. The V end was cut by 5 bases, the J end by 8 bases, with 9 bases between. Germline V gives CDR1 MNHEY, CDR2 SVGAGI. The CDR3 totals 11 residues. CDR3 in amino acids: CASSQSLGYTF. The CDR3 coding sequence is TGTGCCAGCAGTCAGTCCCTGGGCTACACCTTC.

V is TRBV2 and J is TRBJ1-5; D is possibly TRBD1 (6 bases). This CDR3 comprises 14 residues. The V gene's germline CDR1 is SNHLY and CDR2 FYNNEI. Trimming stripped 5 bases from V and 4 bases from J, with 12 bases between. The CDR3 region is CASSLQGRNQPQHF. In DNA form, the CDR3 reads TGTGCCAGCAGTCTACAGGGTCGAAATCAGCCCCAGCATTTT.

This chain uses TRBV10-3 with TRBJ2-1; D might be TRBD1 (7 bases). Germline CDR1 and CDR2: ENHRY and SYGVKD. CDR3 length equals 15 residues. The V end was cut by 0 bases, the J end by 10 bases, with 16 bases between. CDR3 loop: CAISESKVAGGEQFF. CDR3 nucleotides: TGTGCCATCAGTGAGTCGAAGGTGGCAGGGGGGGAGCAGTTCTTC.

J is TRBJ1-2 and V is TRBV4-1; D gene ambiguous. Trimming left V 6 bases short and J 7 bases short, with 27 bases between. Germline assignment: CDR1 MGHRA and CDR2 YSYEKL. The CDR3 loop spans 17 amino acids. CDR3 in DNA: TGCGCCAGCAGTCCACCCACCACCTCCCAAGCGCGGTTTGGCTACACCTTC. It specifies CASSPPTTSQARFGYTF.

The chain has TRBV10-3 and TRBJ1-1; TRBD1 agrees at 8 bases. The CDR3 covers 14 residues. Losses at the gene ends were 4 bases for V and 4 bases for J; bases not matched to a gene: 5. Per the germline V gene, CDR1 is ENHRY and CDR2 is SYGVKD. DNA of the CDR3: TGTGCCATCAGTGGACAGGGGTTGGGCACTGAAGCTTTCTTT. Residues: CAISGQGLGTEAFF.

This chain links TRBV19 with TRBJ2-2; D possibly corresponds to TRBD1 (6 bases). The CDR3 is 18 residues long. CDR1 is LNHDA, CDR2 SQIVND, per germline (reference sequence). V shed 3 bases and J shed 9 bases, with 26 bases lying between them. This chain's CDR3 is CASSITGPVRSMEWELFF. The CDR3 DNA sequence: TGTGCCAGTAGTATTACAGGGCCCGTGCGGTCTATGGAGTGGGAGCTGTTTTTT.

The genes are TRBV6-1 and TRBJ2-7; 7 bases agree with TRBD1. Germline loops: CDR1 MNHNS, CDR2 SASEGT. The CDR3 sequence is 16 residues long. V was clipped by 4 bases and J by 3 bases; unmatched bases: 12. CDR3: CASSALGQHAFYEQYF. The DNA for the CDR3 is TGTGCCAGCAGTGCCTTGGGACAGCACGCATTCTACGAGCAGTACTTC.